One sample yielded the 31 T cell receptor beta chains listed below, sequenced in a study of CD8 T cells in Susac syndrome. RNA amounts of about 0.5 to 1 ug underwent reverse transcription with random hexamers. TCRdb ran MiXCR on the immunoSEQ multiplex PCR reads and lists one entry per CDR3 protein. The sample lists 150,000 to 200,000 distinct CDR3 sequences; less than 95% were seen once. The sample taken for sequencing was CD4+ T cells from PBMCs. These receptors originate from a human donor with multiple sclerosis.

V is TRBV3-1 and J is TRBJ1-1; tentatively, D is TRBD1 (5 bases). This CDR3 has 14 residues. Trimming shortened V by 2 bases and J by 3 bases, and 10 bases separated the two germline ends. The germline V gene encodes CDR1 LGHDT and CDR2 YNNKEL (reference sequence). The DNA of the CDR3 is TGTGCCAGCAGCCAATCAGGGTTGGACACTGAAGCTTTCTTT. Translating it yields CASSQSGLDTEAFF. Full variable domain (outside the CDR3, taken from reference TRBV3-1 and TRBJ1-1): DTAVSQTPKYLVTQMGNDKSIKCEQNLGHDTMYWYKQDSKKFLKIMFSYNNKELIINETVPNRFSPKSPDKAHLNLHINSLELGDSAVYFCASSQSGLDTEAFFGQGTRLTVV.

This chain links TRBV7-9 with TRBJ2-3; D is possibly TRBD2 (6 bases). The CDR3 covers 14 residues. Germline V CDR1 and CDR2: SEHNR, FQNEAQ (reference sequence). V was pared by 3 bases and J by 2 bases, with 9 bases between. In DNA, the CDR3 is TGTGCCAGCAGCTTGAGCGGGTACACAGATACGCAGTATTTT. This gives the protein CASSLSGYTDTQYF.

The rearrangement uses TRBV30 and TRBJ2-2; D unresolved. Germline values: CDR1 GTSNPN, CDR2 SVGIG (reference sequence). The ends were cut back, 5 bases at V and 6 bases at J, with 7 bases in the middle. The CDR3 runs 11 residues. The CDR3 bases are TGTGCCTGGCTTGGCTCCGGGGAGCTGTTTTTT. This codes for CAWLGSGELFF.

The V call is TRBV21-1, the J call TRBJ1-3; the table's D gene call, TRBD1, was not cross checked with the DNA. TRBV21-1 is a listed pseudogene. This CDR3 has 14 residues. CDR3 in DNA: TGTGCCGTTGGGGGGGGGCCGTTAGGAAACACCATATATTTT. It codes for CAVGGGPLGNTIYF.

The chain recombines TRBV29-1 with TRBJ2-1, with D perhaps matching TRBD1 or TRBD2 (5 bases each). CDR1 is SQVTM, CDR2 ANQGSEA, per germline. The CDR3 loop spans 13 amino acids. V gave up 6 bases and J gave up 5 bases, with 14 bases separating them. The CDR3 nucleotides read TGCAGCGTCCTGACAGCGGCTAACAATGAGCAGTTCTTC. Residues: CSVLTAANNEQFF.

The chain has TRBV5-8 and TRBJ1-5; D unresolved. Trimming shortened V by 7 bases and J by 0 bases, and 17 bases separated the two germline ends. Per germline, CDR1 SGHTS and CDR2 YDEGEE. This CDR3 is built from 16 residues. The CDR3 DNA reads as TGTGCCAGCTCCGTCGGCAGGATCTATAGCAATCAGCCCCAGCATTTT. Translation: CASSVGRIYSNQPQHF.

Here the CDR3 reads CSVGDTGTYETQYF. The CDR3 DNA sequence: TGCAGCGTTGGCGATACCGGGACGTATGAGACCCAGTACTTC. The J gene is TRBJ2-5, the V gene TRBV29-1; tentatively, D is TRBD1 or TRBD2 (5 bases each). Trimming shortened V by 4 bases and J by 5 bases, and 17 bases separated the two germline ends. Germline CDR1 SQVTM, CDR2 ANQGSEA. The CDR3 is 14 residues long.

The chain has TRBV29-1 and TRBJ1-1; D gene uncertain. V was clipped by 0 bases and J by 1 base, with 12 bases between them. Per the germline V gene, CDR1 is SQVTM and CDR2 is ANQGSEA. The CDR3 consists of 15 residues. The CDR3 DNA follows: TGCAGCGTTGAAGATTGGAGCCCAGCGAACACTGAAGCTTTCTTT. Translated, it gives CSVEDWSPANTEAFF.

This clonotype has only a few counts. The chain links TRBV18 to TRBJ2-1; 14 positions agree with TRBD2. Germline loops: CDR1 KGHSH, CDR2 LQKENI. Trimming at V came to 4 bases and at J to 8 bases, leaving 4 bases not matched to a gene. The CDR3 is made up of 15 amino acids. The CDR3 DNA sequence: TGTGCCAGCTCACAGGGACTAGCGGGAGTGGATGAGCAGTTCTTC. It specifies CASSQGLAGVDEQFF.

The chain couples TRBV12-3 or TRBV12-4 to TRBJ2-7; TRBD2 matches at 11 bases. The CDR3 is made up of 14 amino acids. Germline trimming cut 7 bases from V and 2 bases from J; bases unmatched to any gene: 4. As DNA, the CDR3 is TGTGCCAGCACCCTGACTAGCGGGACCTACGAGCAGTACTTC. Translation: CASTLTSGTYEQYF.

The chain combines TRBV30 with TRBJ2-4, with 11 nucleotides matching TRBD2. With 1 base clipped from V and 6 bases from J, the junction kept 2 bases outside the gene matches. The CDR3 length is 14 residues. CDR1 GTSNPN and CDR2 SVGIG come from the germline V gene (reference sequence). Here the CDR3 reads CAWSEGTSGNIQYF. The DNA of the CDR3 is TGTGCCTGGAGTGAAGGGACTAGCGGAAACATTCAGTACTTC.

V and J are TRBV20-1 and TRBJ1-2; D might be TRBD1 (6 bases). V was pared by 4 bases and J by 0 bases, with 18 bases between. Per germline, CDR1 DFQATT and CDR2 SNEGSKA (reference sequence). The CDR3 consists of 16 residues. DNA of the CDR3: TGCAGTGCTAATTACGGAAGGGGGAAAGCTAACTATGGCTACACCTTC. Its translation: CSANYGRGKANYGYTF.

The chain recombines TRBV27 with TRBJ1-5, with 7 bases matching TRBD1. From germline, CDR1 is MNHEY and CDR2 SMNVEV (reference sequence). CDR3 length: 16 amino acids. The ends lost 0 bases at V and 11 bases at J; junction bases unmatched: 13. The CDR3 DNA reads TGTGCCAGCAGTTTATCTAGGAGGGGACAGTTGGCTGCCCAGCATTTT. This encodes CASSLSRRGQLAAQHF.

The V and J genes are TRBV30 and TRBJ1-2; D gene ambiguous. This CDR3 has 8 amino acids. Germline V gene lookup returns CDR1 GTSNPN and CDR2 SVGIG (reference sequence). CDR3 nucleotides: TGTGCAGGCTATGGCTACACCTTC. Encoded protein: CAGYGYTF.

This sequence joins TRBV28 and TRBJ1-5; possible D gene TRBD1, 5 bases. V lost 5 bases, J lost 3 bases, and 17 bases lay in between. CDR1 and CDR2 (germline): MDHEN, SYDVKM. The CDR3 is made up of 16 amino acids. CDR3 loop: CASSPGRWGFNQPQHF. The CDR3, as DNA: TGTGCCAGCAGTCCGGGACGGTGGGGGTTCAATCAGCCCCAGCATTTT.

The genes are TRBV4-3 and TRBJ1-1; possible D gene TRBD1, 6 bases. V lost 0 bases, J lost 4 bases, and 12 bases lay in between. The CDR3 is 15 residues long. Germline CDR1 and CDR2: LGHNA and YSLEER. CDR3 sequence (DNA): TGCGCCAGCAGCCAAGATTCAAGCAGGGGCACTGAAGCTTTCTTT. Protein product: CASSQDSSRGTEAFF.

The chain uses TRBV29-1 and TRBJ2-1; the match to TRBD2 covers 15 bases. CDR1 is SQVTM and CDR2 is ANQGSEA in the germline V gene. The CDR3 has 16 residues. V shed 5 bases and J 10 bases; nucleotides not matched to a gene: 12. Here the CDR3 DNA reads TGCAGCGTTCACAGGGGACTAGCGGGAGGCCGAGGGGAGCAGTTCTTC. Translated, it gives CSVHRGLAGGRGEQFF.

Of note for this clonotype: This sequence may be a read error, since a much larger clone differs from it by one base. This chain connects TRBV28 to TRBJ2-5; D remains ambiguous. V was trimmed by 3 bases and J by 5 bases, leaving 4 bases between them. Looked up from germline, CDR1 is MDHEN and CDR2 is SYDVKM. The CDR3 runs to 11 residues. Here the CDR3 DNA reads TGTGCCAGCAGTTTTAGGGAGACCCAGTACTTC. Translating gives CASSFRETQYF.

The V gene is TRBV5-6, the J gene TRBJ2-5; D gene ambiguous. The CDR3 sequence is 15 residues long. The V gene's germline CDR1 is SGHDT and CDR2 YYEEEE. Trimming cost V 1 base and J 3 bases, with 13 bases left between them. Here the CDR3 reads CASSLFGVAEETQYF. Here the CDR3 DNA reads TGTGCCAGCAGCTTGTTTGGAGTAGCAGAAGAGACCCAGTACTTC.

This clonotype was found once. V and J are TRBV10-3 and TRBJ1-1; unclear D gene. V was cut by 3 bases and J by 7 bases, with 12 bases left in between. The CDR3 runs to 13 residues. Germline loops: CDR1 ENHRY, CDR2 SYGVKD. CDR3 in amino acids: CAISDLTDGEAFF. The DNA for the CDR3 is TGTGCCATCAGTGATCTGACGGACGGTGAAGCTTTCTTT.

This sequence joins TRBV9 and TRBJ2-1, with TRBD2 matching over 7 bases. The CDR3 totals 13 residues. The V and J ends lost 0 bases and 9 bases, in that order; junction bases with no gene match: 3. Per germline, CDR1 SGDLS and CDR2 YYNGEE. The CDR3 DNA reads TGTGCCAGCAGCGTAGTGGGGGGGGGTGAGCAGTTCTTC. This codes for CASSVVGGGEQFF.

The rearrangement uses TRBV7-3 and TRBJ2-2; D possibly corresponds to TRBD1 (5 bases). The CDR3 contains 14 residues. With 7 bases removed from V and 6 bases from J, the gap between germline ends came to 15 bases. CDR1 and CDR2 from the germline V gene are SGHTA and FQGTGA. The CDR3 spells CASTTPRGSGELFF. The CDR3 nucleotides read TGTGCCAGCACCACACCTAGGGGCTCCGGGGAGCTGTTTTTT.

Here the CDR3 DNA reads TGTGCCAGCAGCCCCCCCCTCCACCCGCCCCACAATGAGCAGTTCTTC. Its translation: CASSPPLHPPHNEQFF. The chain combines TRBV9 with TRBJ2-1; no clear D gene. The CDR3 consists of 16 residues. Germline-derived CDR1 and CDR2 are SGDLS and YYNGEE. Trimming cost V 4 bases and J 5 bases, with 19 bases left between them.

The table lists this clonotype with a count of one. The rearrangement links TRBV6-1 to TRBJ1-1, with 7 positions matching TRBD1. Germline values: CDR1 MNHNS, CDR2 SASEGT. This CDR3 comprises 17 residues. Trimming removed 6 bases from V and 2 bases from J; junction bases left unmatched: 15. DNA of the CDR3: TGTGCCAGCAGAAGACCCATCACCGGGACAGCCAACACTGAAGCTTTCTTT. Its translation is CASRRPITGTANTEAFF.

The rearrangement uses TRBV10-3 and TRBJ2-5; D remains ambiguous. Germline V CDR1 and CDR2: ENHRY, SYGVKD. This CDR3 contains 12 residues. V lost 8 bases, J lost 5 bases, and 12 bases lay in between. In DNA, the CDR3 is TGTGCCATCGGTTCTCCTGGCGAGACCCAGTACTTC. This sequence encodes CAIGSPGETQYF.

The chain couples TRBV2 to TRBJ2-7; 7 nucleotides agree with TRBD1. CDR3 size: 14 residues. With 3 bases clipped from V and 2 bases from J, the junction kept 4 bases outside the gene matches. Germline CDR1 reads SNHLY; CDR2 reads FYNNEI. The CDR3 region is CASSEAGTAYEQYF. In nucleotides, the CDR3 is TGTGCCAGCAGTGAGGCAGGGACAGCCTACGAGCAGTACTTC.

In its sample, this clonotype was seen once. The chain has TRBV10-3 and TRBJ2-7; D possibly corresponds to TRBD2 (6 bases). The CDR3 is 12 residues long. Germline CDR1 reads ENHRY; CDR2 reads SYGVKD. V shed 10 bases and J shed 2 bases, with 12 bases lying between them. In DNA form, the CDR3 reads TGTGCCACCCGGCGGGAAACCTACGAGCAGTACTTC. It specifies CATRRETYEQYF.

This chain links TRBV9 with TRBJ2-5; the D call may be TRBD1 or TRBD2 (5 bases each). The CDR3 loop spans 14 amino acids. Germline loops: CDR1 SGDLS, CDR2 YYNGEE. V was cut by 2 bases and J by 5 bases, with 13 bases left in between. The CDR3 DNA sequence: TGTGCCAGCAGCGTCGGGACGATCGGGGAGACCCAGTACTTC. This translates into CASSVGTIGETQYF.

This clonotype was found once. The chain recombines TRBV4-1 with TRBJ2-6; D is perhaps TRBD2 (5 bases). CDR3 length equals 16 residues. Germline CDR1 and CDR2: MGHRA and YSYEKL. With 1 base removed from V and 4 bases from J, the gap between germline ends came to 11 bases. Here the CDR3 DNA reads TGCGCCAGCAGCCAAGTTCCGGGGTCCGGGGCCAACGTCCTGACTTTC. It specifies CASSQVPGSGANVLTF.

The chain has TRBV5-1 and TRBJ2-5; possibly TRBD1 for D (5 bases). With 3 bases removed from V and 1 base from J, the gap between germline ends came to 16 bases. This CDR3 comprises 16 residues. Germline lookup yields CDR1 SGHRS and CDR2 YFSETQ. CDR3 region: CASSSAGNVVQETQYF. The CDR3 region has the DNA TGCGCCAGCAGCTCGGCAGGGAATGTGGTCCAAGAGACCCAGTACTTC.

V gene TRBV12-3 or TRBV12-4 combines with J gene TRBJ1-3, with 8 bases matching TRBD1. The CDR3 has 14 residues. V was pared by 6 bases and J by 3 bases, with 4 bases of the junction left unmatched. The CDR3: CASSRDRNGNTIYF. The CDR3 DNA sequence: TGTGCCAGCAGCCGGGACAGGAATGGAAACACCATATATTTT.